This TCR beta chain emerged from a study of blood T cell repertoires in COVID-19. Looking at the study overall: The United States, Italy and Spain provided the acute and convalescent COVID-19 samples. T cells, B-cell-depleted T cells, or PBMCs provided the cDNA or gDNA that served as material.

Original processing notes: Amplifying reference gene primers gave estimates of nucleated cell counts. The assay was immunoSEQ multiplex PCR, and TCRdb's table has in-frame clones only and misses some. V, J and clone size reflect that table, while D and trimming were determined from the DNA. The sample comprises over 75,000 clones, more than 65% of which are singletons, and approximately 10% rests with the top ten. CDR3 length: 13 amino acids. Trimming left V 4 bases short and J 2 bases short, with 8 bases between. Germline V lookup: CDR1 SGHNT, CDR2 YYREEE (reference sequence). This rearrangement joins TRBV5-4 to TRBJ2-3; perhaps TRBD2 as D (5 bases). The receptor was derived from a man between 65 and 85 years old with acute or convalescent COVID-19. The specimen sequenced was peripheral blood. CDR3 in amino acids: CASSPEATDTQYF. The CDR3 region has the DNA TGTGCCAGCAGCCCGGAGGCCACAGATACGCAGTATTTT.